This T cell receptor beta chain comes out of a study of control samples from healthy donors and cancer patients. V was clipped by 1 base and J by 0 bases, with 8 bases between them. Germline V gene lookup returns CDR1 SGHTA and CDR2 FQGNSA. The CDR3 sequence is 15 residues long. Profiling relied on immunoSEQ multiplex PCR, and the TCRdb table lists in-frame clones only, not all of them. The sample consists of some 100,000 clones, more than 85% of them appearing once. This chain connects TRBV7-2 to TRBJ2-3; D gene ambiguous. Sequencing was carried out using blood. This TCR was sampled from a woman between 45 and 60 years old in good health. This CDR3 reads CASSLDATSTDTQYF. CDR3 DNA sequence: TGTGCCAGCAGCTTAGATGCCACTAGCACAGATACGCAGTATTTT.